The clone carrying this T cell receptor beta chain was picked up many times. The antigen remains unidentified. By 5'RACE template switching, TCR cDNA was produced, with a universal primer site and UMIs added in the process. TCRdb used MiXCR to reprocess the 5' RACE reads, holding one entry per CDR3 protein. The table shows a few hundred thousand distinct CDR3 sequences, with approximately 3.8% occurring only once. This sample was taken from a study of T cells after yellow fever vaccination. Findings and caveats of the study: There was a small share of clonotypes that showed up in both the CD4 and CD8 compartments. Abundant clonotypes from the bulk population could contaminate FACS-sorted repertoires. Re-detected after boosting: most primary clones, about 96% of CD4 and roughly 90% of CD8.

The CDR3 is made up of 15 amino acids. CDR1 and CDR2 (germline): SGHDT, YYEEEE. Trimming left V 0 bases short and J 9 bases short, with 17 bases between. The sample here was PBMCs, taken on the day of the yellow fever booster vaccination. The sequence was obtained from a man aged 18 to 30 who received the YFV17D yellow fever vaccine. V usage is TRBV5-6 and J usage is TRBJ2-3; D is possibly TRBD1 (6 bases). The CDR3 region has the DNA TGTGCCAGCAGCTTGGTAGGACAGCCTCACGGGACGCAGTATTTT. Translated: CASSLVGQPHGTQYF.